A single sample gave rise to the 29 T cell receptor beta chains below, sequenced in a study of OX40 agonist ivuxolimab in advanced cancers. Assay: immunoSEQ multiplex PCR; the TCRdb copy retains only in-frame clones and omits some. This sample yields 60,000 to 85,000 clones, of which 92% are seen a single time; roughly 8.6% belongs to the top ten. Source: CD4+ or CD8+ T cells sorted from blood, taken in a trial of the OX40 agonist ivuxolimab. These receptors all stem from an adult with an advanced solid tumor such as melanoma, head and neck, liver or kidney cancer.

V gene TRBV7-8 combines with J gene TRBJ1-2; D remains unclear. Germline loops: CDR1 SGHVS, CDR2 FQNEAQ. CDR3 length equals 15 residues. V was trimmed by 6 bases and J by 5 bases, leaving 19 bases between them. The CDR3 bases are TGTGCCAGCAGTTCGGACGGCTCCGGGGTTTATGGCTACACCTTC. Amino acid sequence: CASSSDGSGVYGYTF.

About this clone itself: The junction differs from germline at one of its ends, possibly a read error. V is TRBV7-7 and J is TRBJ2-3; possibly TRBD2 for D (6 bases). The CDR3 has 16 residues. Germline CDR1 reads SSHAT; CDR2 reads FNYEAQ (reference sequence). The CDR3 region is CASSLGAGFGTDTQYF. CDR3 bases: TGTGCTAGCAGCTTAGGGGCGGGGTTCGGGACAGATACGCAGTATTTT.

The rearrangement links TRBV7-3 to TRBJ2-7, with 8 bases that match TRBD2. In germline, CDR1 is SGHTA, CDR2 FQGTGA. The CDR3 sequence is 14 residues long. Trimming cost V 2 bases and J 4 bases; bases outside gene matches: 4. CDR3 sequence reads: CASSLAGGAYEQYF. CDR3 sequence (DNA): TGTGCCAGCAGCTTAGCGGGGGGCGCGTACGAGCAGTACTTC. The whole variable domain, remainder taken from reference TRBV7-3 and TRBJ2-7, is GAGVSQTPSNKVTEKGKYVELRCDPISGHTALYWYRQSLGQGPEFLIYFQGTGAADDSGLPNDRFFAVRPEGSVSTLKIQRTERGDSAVYLCASSLAGGAYEQYFGPGTRLTVT.

This chain connects TRBV19 to TRBJ2-7, with D possibly being TRBD2 (6 bases). The CDR3 has 15 amino acids. Trimming took 1 base from V and 2 from J, leaving 12 bases between them. The V gene's germline CDR1 is LNHDA and CDR2 SQIVND (reference sequence). CDR3 protein: CASSIAVGGTYEQYF. In nucleotides, the CDR3 is TGTGCCAGTAGTATAGCCGTGGGGGGAACCTACGAGCAGTACTTC.

The chain employs TRBV6-6 and TRBJ1-1, with D hard to call. The CDR3 has 13 amino acids. The V gene's germline CDR1 is MNHNY and CDR2 SVGAGI (reference sequence). Trimming removed 5 bases at V and 9 bases at J, with 16 bases between. The CDR3 DNA is TGTGCCAGCAGTCCCGGCTCGCGAAGCAAAGCTTTCTTT. It yields the protein CASSPGSRSKAFF.

The rearrangement joins TRBV5-6 to TRBJ1-1; D is undetermined. The CDR3 spans 14 residues. Germline V gene lookup returns CDR1 SGHDT and CDR2 YYEEEE. With 2 bases removed from V and 0 bases from J, the gap between germline ends came to 8 bases. CDR3 nucleotide sequence: TGTGCCAGCAGCTTCAGACACATGAACACTGAAGCTTTCTTT. Translated: CASSFRHMNTEAFF.

This CDR3 reads CASSPIAGGDNEQFF. CDR3 coding DNA: TGTGCCAGCAGTCCCATAGCGGGGGGAGACAATGAGCAGTTCTTC. The V call is TRBV27, the J call TRBJ2-1; 10 bases align to TRBD2. Germline-derived CDR1 and CDR2 are MNHEY and SMNVEV (reference sequence). V trimming: 5 bases; J trimming: 5 bases; junction bases outside the gene matches: 6. The CDR3 totals 15 residues.

The chain joins TRBV6-5 to TRBJ2-7; TRBD1 might be the D (5 bases). This CDR3 is 14 amino acids long. CDR1 MNHEY and CDR2 SVGAGI come from the germline V gene. V lost 0 bases and J 3 bases, leaving 9 bases between the germline ends. CDR3 region: CASSYSRQGYEQYF. In DNA, the CDR3 is TGTGCCAGCAGTTACTCTCGGCAGGGCTACGAGCAGTACTTC.

This sequence joins TRBV6-5 and TRBJ2-7; 7 nucleotides align to TRBD1. Germline CDR1 is MNHEY and CDR2 is SVGAGI. V lost 0 bases, J lost 2 bases, and 7 bases stayed unmatched. There are 16 residues in the CDR3. CDR3 loop: CASSYSSATGTYEQYF. CDR3 nucleotides: TGTGCCAGCAGTTACTCATCCGCGACAGGGACCTACGAGCAGTACTTC.

The chain combines TRBV29-1 with TRBJ2-7; 8 bases agree with TRBD1. The CDR3 runs to 12 residues. The germline gives CDR1 SQVTM, CDR2 ANQGSEA. J gave up 5 bases and V 3 bases, and 3 bases lay outside the gene matches. The CDR3 bases are TGCAGCGTTGAGGCAGGGGGCAACGAGCAGTACTTC. Translated, it gives CSVEAGGNEQYF.

The chain has TRBV4-1 and TRBJ2-7; the match to TRBD2 covers 8 bases. The CDR3 loop spans 17 amino acids. Trimming removed 4 bases from V and 0 bases from J; junction bases left unmatched: 11. Germline V gene lookup returns CDR1 MGHRA and CDR2 YSYEKL. The CDR3 region is CASSPSPLAGSSYEQYF. CDR3 in DNA: TGCGCCAGCAGCCCGTCCCCCTTAGCGGGGTCCTCCTACGAGCAGTACTTC.

The chain employs TRBV5-4 and TRBJ1-1, with D possibly being TRBD1 (6 bases). Trimming stripped 3 bases from V and 0 bases from J, with 15 bases between. CDR3 length equals 16 residues. Germline CDR1 and CDR2: SGHNT and YYREEE (reference sequence). CDR3 DNA sequence: TGTGCCAGCAGCTCCGGGACAAGGATCATGAACACTGAAGCTTTCTTT. Encoded protein: CASSSGTRIMNTEAFF.

The chain combines TRBV5-4 with TRBJ1-2, with D tentatively TRBD1 (6 bases). Germline V lookup: CDR1 SGHNT, CDR2 YYREEE (reference sequence). This CDR3 spans 13 amino acids. The V gene lost 4 bases and the J gene lost 4 bases, with 11 bases spanning the gap. The DNA of the CDR3 is TGTGCCAGCAGCCCCACAGGGCCCTATGGCTACACCTTC. It encodes CASSPTGPYGYTF.

The chain employs TRBV5-8 and TRBJ1-5, with unresolved D. CDR1 is SGHTS and CDR2 is YDEGEE in the germline V gene. The CDR3 runs 15 residues. V was cut by 4 bases and J by 2 bases, with 13 bases left in between. CDR3 sequence reads: CASSPVGVGNQPQHF. CDR3 coding DNA: TGTGCCAGCAGCCCGGTCGGGGTGGGCAATCAGCCCCAGCATTTT.

The chain links TRBV4-1 to TRBJ1-2; tentatively, D is TRBD1 (5 bases). Per germline, CDR1 MGHRA and CDR2 YSYEKL. V was shortened by 4 bases and J by 4 bases, with 10 bases between the two germline ends. The CDR3 contains 13 residues. The CDR3: CASSLGGSYGYTF. For the CDR3, the DNA is TGCGCCAGCAGCCTCGGGGGTAGCTATGGCTACACCTTC.

The chain links TRBV7-6 to TRBJ1-5, with TRBD1 as a possible D gene (5 bases). V gave up 4 bases and J gave up 4 bases, with 14 bases separating them. The CDR3 runs to 15 residues. The V gene's germline CDR1 is SGHVS and CDR2 FNYEAQ. The CDR3 protein is CASSSGWGKNQPQHF. In DNA form, the CDR3 reads TGTGCCAGCAGCTCTGGATGGGGGAAGAATCAGCCCCAGCATTTT.

The chain combines TRBV4-1 with TRBJ2-7; D gene ambiguous. Between the trimmed V and J ends, which lost 0 bases and 3 bases, there was a span of 12 bases. Germline V gives CDR1 MGHRA, CDR2 YSYEKL. This CDR3 contains 15 residues. This chain's CDR3 is CASSQEGGGDYEQYF. The CDR3 DNA reads TGCGCCAGCAGCCAAGAAGGCGGCGGAGACTACGAGCAGTACTTC.

This chain links TRBV11-2 with TRBJ1-1; no firm D call. This CDR3 is 11 amino acids long. The V end lost 7 bases, the J end lost 6 bases, and 9 bases lay between the germline ends. Germline assignment: CDR1 SGHAT and CDR2 FQNNGV. CDR3 loop: CASTTEAEAFF. The CDR3, as DNA: TGTGCCAGCACAACAGAGGCTGAAGCTTTCTTT.

This rearrangement joins TRBV27 to TRBJ2-7; D uncertain. The V end was cut by 2 bases, the J end by 5 bases, with 13 bases between. The germline CDR1 and CDR2 sequences are MNHEY and SMNVEV (reference sequence). This CDR3 is 14 amino acids long. As DNA, the CDR3 is TGTGCCAGCAGTTTAACCACCTCCCCGGACGAGCAGTACTTC. It codes for CASSLTTSPDEQYF.

The J gene is TRBJ1-2, the V gene TRBV5-6, with TRBD1 as a possible D gene (5 bases). Trimming removed 3 bases at V and 2 bases at J, with 17 bases between. Germline values: CDR1 SGHDT, CDR2 YYEEEE. There are 16 residues in the CDR3. CDR3 in amino acids: CASSYQGAAYNYGYTF. The CDR3 DNA is TGTGCCAGCAGCTATCAGGGAGCGGCATACAACTATGGCTACACCTTC.

V usage is TRBV7-3 and J usage is TRBJ2-1; 9 bases are shared with TRBD1. The CDR3 covers 15 residues. J gave up 9 bases and V 5 bases, and 11 bases lay outside the gene matches. The germline CDR1 and CDR2 sequences are SGHTA and FQGTGA. The CDR3 here is CASSPGTGYGSEQFF. The CDR3 nucleotides read TGTGCCAGCAGCCCCGGGACAGGGTACGGCAGTGAGCAGTTCTTC.

The chain links TRBV7-9 to TRBJ2-5, with D tentatively TRBD2 (6 bases). Deletions cut 5 bases from V and 5 bases from J, with 15 bases between. The CDR3 loop spans 14 amino acids. The germline V gene has CDR1 SEHNR and CDR2 FQNEAQ (reference sequence). DNA of the CDR3: TGTGCCAGCAGCCCCCTTGGGAGCGGGGAGACCCAGTACTTC. It yields the protein CASSPLGSGETQYF.

The V gene is TRBV4-2, the J gene TRBJ2-3, with D hard to call. Germline CDR1 reads LGHNA; CDR2 reads YNFKEQ. With 0 bases removed from V and 4 bases from J, the gap between germline ends came to 8 bases. The length of the CDR3 is 14 residues. CDR3 in amino acids: CASSQERVADTQYF. Written as DNA, the CDR3 is TGTGCCAGCAGCCAAGAAAGAGTGGCAGATACGCAGTATTTT.

The V gene is TRBV9, the J gene TRBJ2-3; 8 nucleotides agree with TRBD2. Per germline, CDR1 SGDLS and CDR2 YYNGEE. The CDR3 is made up of 14 amino acids. With 3 bases clipped from V and 0 bases from J, the junction kept 0 bases outside the gene matches. CDR3 loop: CASSASGSTDTQYF. The CDR3 nucleotides read TGTGCCAGCAGCGCTAGCGGGAGCACAGATACGCAGTATTTT.

This clone has a single count. CDR3 DNA sequence: TGTGCCAGCAGCGTAGGGGACGCCCCCTACGAGCAGTACTTC. Encoded protein: CASSVGDAPYEQYF. This chain links TRBV9 with TRBJ2-7; D may match TRBD1 or TRBD2 (5 bases each). CDR3 length equals 14 residues. V lost 0 bases and J lost 2, with 9 bases in between. Germline V gene data show CDR1 as SGDLS and CDR2 as YYNGEE.

V and J are TRBV5-1 and TRBJ1-1; D is uncertain. Trimming took 2 bases from V and 4 from J, leaving 9 bases between them. Germline V gives CDR1 SGHRS, CDR2 YFSETQ. The CDR3 covers 13 residues. The CDR3 nucleotides read TGCGCCAGCAGCTTATGGACCGGCACTGAAGCTTTCTTT. Translating gives CASSLWTGTEAFF.

This rearrangement joins TRBV4-1 to TRBJ2-2; the D is unclear. Trimming took off 1 base at V and 6 bases at J, with 15 bases between the two ends. This CDR3 spans 16 amino acids. Germline assignment: CDR1 MGHRA and CDR2 YSYEKL. Written as DNA, the CDR3 is TGCGCCAGCAGCCAAGTCGTTGGTACTGGCTCCGGGGAGCTGTTTTTT. Its translation is CASSQVVGTGSGELFF.

The chain joins TRBV1 to TRBJ2-7; the tabulated D call, TRBD1, remains unverified against the DNA. TRBV1 is assigned pseudogene status. CDR3 length: 14 amino acids. Written as DNA, the CDR3 is TGCACCAGCAGCCCCACCGGACAGGGCTACGAGCAGTACTTC. Its translation: CTSSPTGQGYEQYF.

In this sample, this clone turned up once. This chain links TRBV7-9 with TRBJ1-1; 9 bases line up with TRBD1. This CDR3 is built from 15 residues. CDR1 and CDR2 from the germline V gene are SEHNR and FQNEAQ (reference sequence). V lost 1 base and J lost 1; bases outside the gene matches: 1. CDR3 region: CASSLGDRANTEAFF. CDR3 nucleotide sequence: TGTGCCAGCAGCTTAGGGGACAGGGCGAACACTGAAGCTTTCTTT. The full variable domain, its missing parts supplied by reference TRBV7-9 and TRBJ1-1, is DTGVSQNPRHKITKRGQNVTFRCDPISEHNRLYWYRQTLGQGPEFLTYFQNEAQLEKSRLLSDRFSAERPKGSFSTLEIQRTEQGDSAMYLCASSLGDRANTEAFFGQGTRLTVV.